A single sample gave rise to the 17 T cell receptor beta chains below, sequenced in a study of control samples from healthy donors and cancer patients. The repertoire was sequenced with immunoSEQ multiplex PCR; TCRdb's copy has only in-frame clones and lacks some. Of some 160,000 clones in the sample, around 90% were seen once. Sequencing input: blood. The receptors originated from a man aged 25 to 45 in good health.

The CDR3 sequence: CASARLDEQYF. CDR3 DNA: TGTGCCAGCGCTAGACTAGACGAGCAGTACTTC. The genes are TRBV2 and TRBJ2-7; D possibly corresponds to TRBD2 (6 bases). V was pared by 8 bases and J by 5 bases, with 10 bases between. CDR1 is SNHLY and CDR2 is FYNNEI in the germline V gene. The CDR3 is 11 residues long.

The gene calls are TRBV18 and TRBJ2-2; no reliable D call. Looked up from germline, CDR1 is KGHSH and CDR2 is LQKENI. This CDR3 has 12 amino acids. With 5 bases removed from V and 3 bases from J, the gap between germline ends came to 4 bases. Written as DNA, the CDR3 is TGTGCCAGCTCATCTTACACCGGGGAGCTGTTTTTT. Translation: CASSSYTGELFF.

The V and J genes are TRBV24-1 and TRBJ1-2; the D gene is possibly TRBD1 (5 bases). The germline CDR1 and CDR2 sequences are KGHDR and SFDVKD. Trimming removed 8 bases from V and 7 bases from J, with 19 bases in between. The CDR3 consists of 14 residues. The CDR3 sequence: CATIWSREQSGYTF. CDR3 in DNA: TGTGCCACCATATGGTCCAGGGAGCAATCTGGCTACACCTTC.

This clone was counted only a few times. The chain joins TRBV7-8 to TRBJ2-7, with 10 bases that match TRBD2. J gave up 6 bases and V 6 bases, and 11 bases lay outside the gene matches. Germline assignment: CDR1 SGHVS and CDR2 FQNEAQ. This CDR3 is 15 amino acids long. CDR3 nucleotides: TGTGCCAGCAGAGATAGAAGCGGGGGGGCGGGCGAGCAGTACTTC. The encoded protein is CASRDRSGGAGEQYF.

This clone came up a few times. V usage is TRBV25-1 and J usage is TRBJ2-7; D might be TRBD2 (5 bases). The CDR3 sequence is 17 residues long. Trimming removed 1 base from V and 0 bases from J, with 16 bases in between. Germline CDR1 MGHDK, CDR2 SYGVNS. The CDR3 loop is CASSESLAPSASYEQYF. CDR3 sequence (DNA): TGTGCCAGCAGTGAATCCCTAGCCCCCTCAGCCTCCTACGAGCAGTACTTC.

In this sample, this clone turned up once. The chain is built from TRBV18 and TRBJ2-3; 7 bases are shared with TRBD2. The CDR3 covers 15 residues. V lost 0 bases, J lost 4 bases, and 4 bases stayed unmatched. Germline V gene data show CDR1 as KGHSH and CDR2 as LQKENI. The CDR3 region is CASSPPTGGADTQYF. In DNA form, the CDR3 reads TGTGCCAGCTCACCACCGACGGGGGGAGCAGATACGCAGTATTTT. Supplemented by reference TRBV18 and TRBJ2-3, the full variable domain reads NAGVMQNPRHLVRRRGQEARLRCSPMKGHSHVYWYRQLPEEGLKFMVYLQKENIIDESGMPKERFSAEFPKEGPSILRIQQVVRGDSAAYFCASSPPTGGADTQYFGPGTRLTVL.

CDR3 in DNA: TGTGCCAGCAGCCTTACTAGCGGAGAACCAAGTTACAATGAGCAGTTCTTC. It specifies CASSLTSGEPSYNEQFF. The gene calls are TRBV21-1 and TRBJ2-1; the table's D call TRBD2 went unverified against the DNA. TRBV21-1 is noted as a pseudogene. The CDR3 spans 17 residues.

This chain connects TRBV4-1 to TRBJ2-3; the D gene is possibly TRBD2 (5 bases). Per germline, CDR1 MGHRA and CDR2 YSYEKL. The CDR3 is 15 residues long. Trimming stripped 6 bases from V and 0 bases from J, with 13 bases between. CDR3 nucleotides: TGCGCCAGCAGAGACTCGGGAACTAGCACAGATACGCAGTATTTT. Translating gives CASRDSGTSTDTQYF.

The chain employs TRBV9 and TRBJ2-7; D is uncertain. In germline, CDR1 is SGDLS, CDR2 YYNGEE. This CDR3 has 15 residues. The V and J ends lost 0 bases and 0 bases respectively, with 10 bases between them. The DNA of the CDR3 is TGTGCCAGCAGCGTAGGGGTGCAGAGCTCCTACGAGCAGTACTTC. This sequence encodes CASSVGVQSSYEQYF.

This clone was recorded only once. This chain links TRBV6-2 or TRBV6-3 with TRBJ2-5; no clear D. V shed 6 bases and J shed 7 bases, with 18 bases lying between them. The CDR3 is 14 amino acids. Germline V lookup: CDR1 MNHEY, CDR2 SVGEGT. CDR3 nucleotide sequence: TGTGCCAGCAGCCCACTCGTACCGGTTTTGACCCAGTACTTC. It translates to CASSPLVPVLTQYF.

In its sample, this clone was seen a few times. The rearrangement links TRBV3-1 (or the pseudogene TRBV3-2) to TRBJ2-1; no reliable D call. Trimming pared 3 bases from V and 6 bases from J, leaving 6 bases between. The CDR3 length is 12 residues. CDR1 and CDR2 (germline): LGHDT, YNNKEL (reference sequence). The CDR3 is CASSHLGNEQFF. The CDR3 DNA reads TGTGCCAGCAGCCACCTAGGCAATGAGCAGTTCTTC.

The rearrangement links TRBV24-1 to TRBJ2-5; the D gene is possibly TRBD1 (5 bases). Trimming pared 3 bases from V and 1 base from J, leaving 14 bases between. CDR3 size: 16 residues. Germline V gives CDR1 KGHDR, CDR2 SFDVKD. CDR3 sequence: CATSDPDREAQETQYF. The CDR3 coding sequence is TGTGCCACCAGTGATCCCGACAGAGAGGCCCAAGAGACCCAGTACTTC.

The chain combines TRBV27 with TRBJ1-1; D is perhaps TRBD1 (5 bases). V lost 6 bases and J lost 2, with 10 bases in between. The CDR3 length is 13 residues. Germline lookup yields CDR1 MNHEY and CDR2 SMNVEV (reference sequence). The CDR3 loop is CASSLGLNTEAFF. CDR3 nucleotide sequence: TGTGCCAGCAGCTTGGGACTAAACACTGAAGCTTTCTTT.

The chain links TRBV5-4 to TRBJ2-1; TRBD2 agrees at 7 bases. Germline CDR1 and CDR2: SGHNT and YYREEE (reference sequence). V lost 4 bases and J lost 0; bases outside the gene matches: 7. The CDR3 is 16 amino acids. Here the CDR3 DNA reads TGTGCCAGCAGCCCGAGCGGGGTGAGCTCCTACAATGAGCAGTTCTTC. It specifies CASSPSGVSSYNEQFF.

This rearrangement joins TRBV5-1 to TRBJ1-4; 7 bases agree with TRBD1. Trimming removed 4 bases from V and 7 bases from J; junction bases left unmatched: 7. This CDR3 has 14 residues. In germline, CDR1 is SGHRS, CDR2 YFSETQ. This CDR3 is CASSGGGVGEKLFF. The CDR3 DNA follows: TGCGCCAGCAGCGGAGGGGGCGTCGGTGAAAAACTGTTTTTT.

J is TRBJ1-2 and V is TRBV5-6, with a tentative D call TRBD1 (5 bases). CDR1 SGHDT and CDR2 YYEEEE come from the germline V gene. The V end was cut by 1 base, the J end by 0 bases, with 10 bases between. The CDR3 is 15 amino acids. The CDR3 reads CASSLQGPTNYGYTF. The CDR3 region has the DNA TGTGCCAGCAGCTTGCAGGGCCCGACTAACTATGGCTACACCTTC.

J is TRBJ2-4 and V is TRBV25-1, with D perhaps TRBD1 (5 bases). CDR3 length equals 17 residues. Looked up from germline, CDR1 is MGHDK and CDR2 is SYGVNS. V dropped 6 bases and J dropped 0 bases, with 18 bases sitting between them. CDR3 in DNA: TGTGCCAGCAGGGACATCGAAACTATTCTAGCCAAAAACATTCAGTACTTC. This sequence encodes CASRDIETILAKNIQYF.